The 14 T cell receptor beta chains below were found in one sample sequenced in a study of cytomegalovirus exposure and HLA in healthy donors. PCR employed 60 Vbeta and 13 Jbeta primers. Produced via immunoSEQ multiplex PCR; TCRdb's table is partial and in-frame only. The profile shows 170,000 or so clones, 80% to 90% of them singletons. Sequencing was performed on PBMCs. All receptors come from a man aged 50 to 59 in good health and CMV-seropositive.

J is TRBJ2-2 and V is TRBV5-6, with D perhaps TRBD1 (6 bases). Germline CDR1 SGHDT, CDR2 YYEEEE. V lost 0 bases and J 1 base, leaving 10 bases between the germline ends. The CDR3 has 16 amino acids. CDR3 residues: CASSLGAGVNTGELFF. CDR3 nucleotides: TGTGCCAGCAGCTTGGGTGCAGGGGTGAACACCGGGGAGCTGTTTTTT.

V and J are TRBV15 and TRBJ1-2; D is undetermined. Per germline, CDR1 LNHNV and CDR2 YYDKDF (reference sequence). With 0 bases removed from V and 6 bases from J, the gap between germline ends came to 8 bases. This CDR3 has 13 amino acids. The CDR3 reads CATSRDRVDGYTF. The DNA of the CDR3 is TGTGCCACCAGCAGAGACCGGGTAGATGGCTACACCTTC. Filled out from reference TRBV15 and TRBJ1-2, the complete variable domain reads DAMVIQNPRYQVTQFGKPVTLSCSQTLNHNVMYWYQQKSSQAPKLLFHYYDKDFNNEADTPDNFQSRRPNTSFCFLDIRSPGLGDTAMYLCATSRDRVDGYTFGSGTRLTVV.

V usage is TRBV6-1 and J usage is TRBJ1-5; 7 bases fit TRBD1. This CDR3 comprises 13 residues. V was pared by 6 bases and J by 7 bases, with 6 bases of the junction left unmatched. Germline CDR1 reads MNHNS; CDR2 reads SASEGT. DNA for the CDR3: TGTGCCAGCAGAGACAGGGACGGGCAGCCCCAGCATTTT. It specifies CASRDRDGQPQHF.

This rearrangement joins TRBV18 to TRBJ2-3, with 9 bases aligning to TRBD1. V was clipped by 4 bases and J by 0 bases; unmatched bases: 8. The length of the CDR3 is 17 residues. The germline V gene encodes CDR1 KGHSH and CDR2 LQKENI. CDR3 DNA: TGTGCCAGCTCACTCCGGCCCGGGACAGGGAGCACAGATACGCAGTATTTT. It encodes CASSLRPGTGSTDTQYF.

This clone came up once. V is TRBV10-1 and J is TRBJ2-7; possibly TRBD1 for D (6 bases). Trimming removed 5 bases from V and 6 bases from J, with 14 bases in between. The germline V gene has CDR1 WNHNN and CDR2 SYGVQD (reference sequence). The CDR3 consists of 13 residues. The CDR3, as DNA: TGCGCCAGCAGTTTCTCAGGGGCTACCGAGCAGTACTTC. This gives the protein CASSFSGATEQYF.

V is TRBV19 and J is TRBJ1-2; maybe TRBD1 (6 bases). This CDR3 is built from 15 residues. V was cut by 4 bases and J by 8 bases, with 20 bases left in between. Germline assignment: CDR1 LNHDA and CDR2 SQIVND (reference sequence). CDR3 sequence reads: CASSSVGVARGGYTF. DNA for the CDR3: TGTGCCAGTAGTAGCGTCGGGGTGGCAAGGGGGGGCTACACCTTC. The full variable domain, rest sourced from reference TRBV19 and TRBJ1-2, is DGGITQSPKYLFRKEGQNVTLSCEQNLNHDAMYWYRQDPGQGLRLIYYSQIVNDFQKGDIAEGYSVSREKKESFPLTVTSAQKNPTAFYLCASSSVGVARGGYTFGSGTRLTVV.

The chain couples TRBV6-1 to TRBJ1-2, with 8 bases matching TRBD1. In germline, CDR1 is MNHNS, CDR2 SASEGT. Losses at the gene ends were 5 bases for V and 4 bases for J; bases not matched to a gene: 3. This CDR3 contains 13 residues. This CDR3 is CASSPQGGYGYTF. In nucleotides, the CDR3 is TGTGCCAGCAGTCCACAGGGGGGCTATGGCTACACCTTC.

The V and J genes are TRBV29-1 and TRBJ2-1; 8 bases are shared with TRBD2. V gave up 6 bases and J gave up 7 bases; unmatched junction bases: 11. There are 14 residues in the CDR3. From germline, CDR1 is SQVTM and CDR2 ANQGSEA. CDR3 in amino acids: CSVGTSQGVNEQFF. In nucleotides, the CDR3 is TGCAGCGTCGGGACTAGTCAAGGAGTGAATGAGCAGTTCTTC.

V gene TRBV6-1 combines with J gene TRBJ1-2; D is possibly TRBD1 (6 bases). From germline, CDR1 is MNHNS and CDR2 SASEGT. The V gene lost 9 bases and the J gene lost 6 bases, with 17 bases spanning the gap. The CDR3 covers 13 residues. CDR3 DNA sequence: TGTGCCAGTACCCCTGGGGGGGCGAATGGCTACACCTTC. Protein product: CASTPGGANGYTF.

The CDR3 here is CASSEGQSYQPQHF. The CDR3 region has the DNA TGTGCCAGCAGTGAGGGACAGAGCTATCAGCCCCAGCATTTT. This chain uses TRBV2 with TRBJ1-5; 7 bases map to TRBD1. CDR1 and CDR2 (germline): SNHLY, FYNNEI. CDR3 length equals 14 residues. V was pared by 3 bases and J by 5 bases, with 4 bases of the junction left unmatched.

The rearrangement joins TRBV7-2 to TRBJ1-5, with a tentative D call TRBD1 (6 bases). CDR1 is SGHTA, CDR2 FQGNSA, per germline. The V end was cut by 2 bases, the J end by 2 bases, with 10 bases between. The CDR3 has 15 amino acids. CDR3 DNA: TGTGCCAGCAGCTTATACAGGGCGGGCAATCAGCCCCAGCATTTT. This encodes CASSLYRAGNQPQHF.

The chain is built from TRBV5-6 and TRBJ2-5; tentatively, D is TRBD1 (5 bases). The CDR3 sequence is 14 residues long. The V gene's germline CDR1 is SGHDT and CDR2 YYEEEE. Trimming removed 4 bases from V and 1 base from J, with 11 bases in between. As DNA, the CDR3 is TGTGCCAGCAGCAGGATTAGGGGCCAAGAGACCCAGTACTTC. Translating it yields CASSRIRGQETQYF.

The chain combines TRBV29-1 with TRBJ2-3, with 8 nucleotides matching TRBD2. V gave up 2 bases and J gave up 4 bases; unmatched junction bases: 8. The length of the CDR3 is 15 residues. CDR1 is SQVTM, CDR2 ANQGSEA, per germline. CDR3 region: CSVESGGAGSDTQYF. The CDR3 DNA is TGCAGCGTTGAATCGGGGGGGGCAGGATCAGATACGCAGTATTTT.

The CDR3 protein is CASSKNKSLVVSYEQYV. Here the CDR3 DNA reads TGTGCCAGCAGCAAAAACAAGAGCCTAGTAGTCTCCTACGAGCAGTACGTC. V and J are TRBV21-1 and TRBJ2-7; no check of the table's D call, TRBD2, against the DNA was made. TRBV21-1 has pseudogene status. This CDR3 is built from 17 residues.